The present T cell receptor (beta chain) was sequenced within a study of cytomegalovirus exposure and HLA in healthy donors. Turning to the study itself: A previous analysis identified 95 million to 120 million unique TCR beta sequences derived from 180 million or so T cells. Assignment to the Caucasian-associated ancestry cluster applied to about 80% of the approximately 400 genotyped donors.

Overall study results and limits: Rare TCR sequences dominated, though some public TCRs recurred in many donors. A list of about 180 TCR beta chains associated with cytomegalovirus was given.

This clone appeared once. Antigen unknown. The PCR used 60 Vbeta and 13 Jbeta primers. Profiling relied on immunoSEQ multiplex PCR, and the TCRdb table lists in-frame clones only, not all of them. In the table there are over 100,000 clones, about 60% of which are singletons. Looked up from germline, CDR1 is KGHSH and CDR2 is LQKENI. CDR3 size: 12 residues. Between the trimmed V and J ends, which lost 3 bases and 4 bases, there was a span of 5 bases. This sequence joins TRBV18 and TRBJ2-3; D remains ambiguous. Sequencing used PBMCs. The origin of this receptor is a young woman in good health and CMV-seronegative. CDR3 nucleotides: TGTGCCAGCTCACCTTCTGCAGATACGCAGTATTTT. This gives the protein CASSPSADTQYF.